This TCR beta chain derives from a study of T cell responses to AZD1222 COVID-19 vaccine. Method: immunoSEQ multiplex PCR; TCRdb's copy keeps in-frame clones and lacks some. This table has about 120,000 clones, over 75% appearing once. Germline V gene sequence: CDR1 LNHDA, CDR2 SQIVND (reference sequence). The CDR3 covers 17 residues. Trimming shortened V by 2 bases and J by 0 bases, and 11 bases separated the two germline ends. This clone was seen more than once but under ten times. The V and J genes are TRBV19 and TRBJ2-6; no clear D gene. The sequence was obtained from an adult in good health. The source was peripheral blood, collected on day 0 of AZD1222 vaccination. The DNA of the CDR3 is TGTGCCAGTAGTATAAACAGATTTGCCTCTGGGGCCAACGTCCTGACTTTC. It is translated as CASSINRFASGANVLTF.